These T cell receptor beta chains were read from a single sample in a study of T cell repertoires in cytomegalovirus infection. TCRdb used MiXCR to reprocess the reads, holding one entry per CDR3 protein. The repertoire has about 260,000 distinct CDR3 sequences, approximately 15% of them found once; the top ten carry around 8.7%. The specimen sequenced was PBMCs. The origin of the receptors is a human donor in good health (CMV status not recorded). Some clones in this sample may be carry-over from other donors' samples. Both conserved end residues are part of each CDR3. A D gene is named only where the DNA matches it firmly. Only some rows state a clone size, as once, few, many or a class for expanded clones.

V gene	J gene	clone size	D gene	CDR3 protein	CDR3 DNA
TRBV7-8	TRBJ1-1	NA	TRBD1	CASSPLWDSRNTEAFF	TGTGCCAGCAGCCCCCTTTGGGACAGCCGAAACACTGAAGCTTTCTTT
TRBV28	TRBJ2-3	few	TRBD2	CASSLWGAGGVDTQYF	TGTGCCAGCAGTTTATGGGGAGCGGGAGGGGTAGATACGCAGTATTTT
TRBV7-2	TRBJ2-7	many	NA	CASSSNRVAYEQYF	TGTGCCAGCAGCTCCAACAGGGTTGCCTACGAGCAGTACTTC
TRBV2	TRBJ1-2	few	NA	CASRADTYGYTF	TGTGCCAGCAGGGCAGATACCTATGGCTACACCTTC
TRBV10-3	TRBJ1-2	many	NA	CAISQDGDYGYTF	TGTGCCATCAGCCAGGACGGGGATTATGGCTACACCTTC
TRBV28	TRBJ2-1	many	TRBD2	CASTYWLAGTNEQFF	TGTGCCAGCACTTACTGGCTAGCGGGGACCAATGAGCAGTTCTTC
TRBV28	TRBJ1-1	many	NA	CASSPRGEGAEAFF	TGTGCCAGCAGCCCACGTGGGGAGGGGGCTGAAGCTTTCTTT
TRBV7-3	TRBJ2-3	NA	NA	CASSPQVLPDTQYF	TGTGCCAGCAGCCCTCAAGTTCTCCCCGATACGCAGTATTTT
TRBV28	TRBJ2-2	NA	TRBD2	CGASSGSKNTGELFF	TGTGGCGCAAGTAGCGGGAGTAAAAACACCGGGGAGCTGTTTTTT
TRBV4-3	TRBJ2-1	many	TRBD1	CASSQRTGYGYNEQFF	TGCGCCAGCAGCCAAAGGACAGGGTATGGGTACAATGAGCAGTTCTTC
TRBV6-6	TRBJ2-2	NA	NA	CASMAGAAGELFF	TGTGCCAGCATGGCGGGTGCTGCCGGGGAGCTGTTTTTT
TRBV10-3	TRBJ2-7	NA	TRBD2	CAISESSGLAKGEQYF	TGTGCCATCAGTGAGTCGAGTGGACTAGCGAAGGGAGAGCAGTACTTC
TRBV6-1	TRBJ2-1	few	NA	CASSEGGFEQFF	TGTGCCAGCAGTGAAGGGGGGTTTGAGCAGTTCTTC